This T cell receptor beta chain was sequenced in a study of cytomegalovirus exposure and HLA in healthy donors. Study results and caveats: HLA alleles showed associations with 16,951 TCR beta sequences in a later analysis, at a 0.05 false discovery rate. A later analysis appeared to link common viral pathogens to several of the most significant clusters. In presence/absence analyses, roughly uniform sequencing depth across donors was assumed.

The PCR made use of 60 Vbeta and 13 Jbeta primers. Some clones are missing from TCRdb's copy, which holds only in-frame ones; the method was immunoSEQ multiplex PCR. The data show 60,000 to 85,000 clones, about four fifths seen once. The V and J ends lost 3 bases and 4 bases respectively, with 12 bases between them. CDR3 length: 14 residues. Germline-derived CDR1 and CDR2 are KGHSH and LQKENI. In the case of this clone: What it binds is unknown.

The rearrangement joins TRBV18 to TRBJ1-2; a weak D match, TRBD1 (5 bases). The specimen was PBMCs. The TCR was taken from a middle-aged man in good health and CMV-seronegative. As DNA, the CDR3 is TGTGCCAGCTCACCGTCGGGGGACGGCTATGGCTACACCTTC. Translated: CASSPSGDGYGYTF.